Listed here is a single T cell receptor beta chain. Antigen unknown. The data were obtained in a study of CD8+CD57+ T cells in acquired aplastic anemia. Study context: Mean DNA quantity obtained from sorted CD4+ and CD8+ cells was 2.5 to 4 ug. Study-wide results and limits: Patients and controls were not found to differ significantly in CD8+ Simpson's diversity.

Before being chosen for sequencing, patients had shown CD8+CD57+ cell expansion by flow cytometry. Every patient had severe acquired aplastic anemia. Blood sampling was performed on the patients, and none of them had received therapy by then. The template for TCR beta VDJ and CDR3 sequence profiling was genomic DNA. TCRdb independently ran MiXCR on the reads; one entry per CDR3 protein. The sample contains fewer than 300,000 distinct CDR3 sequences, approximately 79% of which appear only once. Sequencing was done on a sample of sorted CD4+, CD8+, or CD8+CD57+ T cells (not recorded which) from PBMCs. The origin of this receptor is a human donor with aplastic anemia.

CDR3 amino acids: CASSEVSGHNNSQYF. In DNA, the CDR3 is TGTGCCAGCAGCGAAGTGTCGGGACACAATAATTCACAGTATTTT. This sequence joins TRBV14 and TRBJ2-3; a weak D match, TRBD1 (6 bases). The ends were cut back, 5 bases at V and 12 bases at J, with 24 bases in the middle. Germline values: CDR1 SGHDN, CDR2 FVKESK. This CDR3 contains 15 residues.